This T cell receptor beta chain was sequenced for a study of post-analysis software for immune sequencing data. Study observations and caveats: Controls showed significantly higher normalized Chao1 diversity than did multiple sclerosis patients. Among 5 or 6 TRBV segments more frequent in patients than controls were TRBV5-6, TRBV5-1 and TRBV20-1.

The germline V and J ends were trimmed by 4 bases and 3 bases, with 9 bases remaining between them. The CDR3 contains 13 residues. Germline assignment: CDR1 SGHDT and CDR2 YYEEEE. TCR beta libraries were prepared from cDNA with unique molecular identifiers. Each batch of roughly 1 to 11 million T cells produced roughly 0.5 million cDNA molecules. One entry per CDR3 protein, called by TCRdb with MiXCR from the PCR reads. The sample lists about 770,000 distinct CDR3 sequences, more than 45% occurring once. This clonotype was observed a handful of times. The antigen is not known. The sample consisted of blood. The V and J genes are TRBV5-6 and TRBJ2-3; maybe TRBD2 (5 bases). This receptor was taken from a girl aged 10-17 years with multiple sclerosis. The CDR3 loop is CASSNSGTDTQYF. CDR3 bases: TGTGCCAGCAGCAATTCGGGGACAGATACGCAGTATTTT.